The clone carrying this T cell receptor beta chain was seen repeatedly, ten times or more. This record belongs to a study of human T cells and chemical hapten exposure. Time point in this sample: pre-sensitization, week 0. The treatment was: therapeutic diphenylcyclopropenone sensitization with weekly scalp DPC. MiXCR, run by TCRdb on the RACE reads, gives a single entry per CDR3 protein. The data show fewer than 350,000 distinct CDR3 sequences, about 7.7% seen once. Looked up from germline, CDR1 is SGHTA and CDR2 is FQGNSA. The V and J ends lost 5 bases and 1 base, in that order; junction bases with no gene match: 3. There are 14 residues in the CDR3.

The chain is built from TRBV7-2 and TRBJ2-5, with 8 bases fitting TRBD1. The receptor was isolated from a man between 18 and 35 years old with alopecia areata. Some clones in this sample may be carry-over from other donors' samples. The sequences come from whole blood, collected in connection with sensitization to the hapten diphenylcyclopropenone (DPC). This chain's CDR3 is CASSGGTGQETQYF. The CDR3 DNA sequence: TGTGCCAGCAGCGGGGGGACAGGCCAAGAGACCCAGTACTTC.